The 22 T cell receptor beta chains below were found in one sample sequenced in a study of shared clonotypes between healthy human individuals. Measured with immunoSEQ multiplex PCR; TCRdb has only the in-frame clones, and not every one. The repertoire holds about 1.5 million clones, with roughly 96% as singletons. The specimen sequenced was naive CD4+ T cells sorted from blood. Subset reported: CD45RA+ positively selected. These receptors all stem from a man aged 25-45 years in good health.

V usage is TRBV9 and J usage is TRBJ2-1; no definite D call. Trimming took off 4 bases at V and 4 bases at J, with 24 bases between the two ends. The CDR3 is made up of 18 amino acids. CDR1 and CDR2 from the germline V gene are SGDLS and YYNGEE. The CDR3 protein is CASSIGGNTRVVYNEQFF. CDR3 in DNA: TGTGCCAGCAGCATAGGTGGAAACACAAGGGTCGTTTACAATGAGCAGTTCTTC.

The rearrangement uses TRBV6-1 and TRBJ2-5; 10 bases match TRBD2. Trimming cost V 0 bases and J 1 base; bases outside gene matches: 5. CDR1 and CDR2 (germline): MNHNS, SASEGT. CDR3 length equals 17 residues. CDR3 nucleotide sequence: TGTGCCAGCAGTGAAGCTGCACTAGCGGGGCTCCAAGAGACCCAGTACTTC. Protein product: CASSEAALAGLQETQYF.

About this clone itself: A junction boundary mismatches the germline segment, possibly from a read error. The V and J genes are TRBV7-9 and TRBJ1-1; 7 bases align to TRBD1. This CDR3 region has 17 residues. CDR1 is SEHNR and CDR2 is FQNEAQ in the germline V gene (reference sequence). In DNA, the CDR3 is TGTGCCAGCAGCTTAGGACAATCGGGACAGCTGAACTCTGAAGCTTTCTTT. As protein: CASSLGQSGQLNSEAFF.

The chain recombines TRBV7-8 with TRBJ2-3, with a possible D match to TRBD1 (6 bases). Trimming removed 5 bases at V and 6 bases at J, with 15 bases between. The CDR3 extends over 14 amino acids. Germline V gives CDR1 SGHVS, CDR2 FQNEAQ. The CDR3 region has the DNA TGTGCCAGCAGCCTCCGGGACATTGGGGATACGCAGTATTTT. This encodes CASSLRDIGDTQYF.

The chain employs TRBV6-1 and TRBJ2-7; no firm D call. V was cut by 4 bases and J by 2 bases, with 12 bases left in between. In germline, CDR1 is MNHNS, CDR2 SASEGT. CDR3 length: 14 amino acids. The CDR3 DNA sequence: TGTGCCAGCAGTGTCGACGTCGGTCCCTACGAGCAGTACTTC. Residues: CASSVDVGPYEQYF.

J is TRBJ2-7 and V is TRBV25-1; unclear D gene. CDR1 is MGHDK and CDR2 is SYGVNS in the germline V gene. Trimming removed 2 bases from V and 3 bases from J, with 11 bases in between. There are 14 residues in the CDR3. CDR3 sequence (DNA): TGTGCCAGCAGTGAACAATGGGGTGACTACGAGCAGTACTTC. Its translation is CASSEQWGDYEQYF.

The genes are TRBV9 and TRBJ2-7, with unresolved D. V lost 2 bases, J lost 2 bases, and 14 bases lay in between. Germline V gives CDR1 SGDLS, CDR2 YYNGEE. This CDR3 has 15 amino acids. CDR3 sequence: CASSVTPTGAYEQYF. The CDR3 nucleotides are TGTGCCAGCAGCGTTACACCTACTGGGGCCTACGAGCAGTACTTC.

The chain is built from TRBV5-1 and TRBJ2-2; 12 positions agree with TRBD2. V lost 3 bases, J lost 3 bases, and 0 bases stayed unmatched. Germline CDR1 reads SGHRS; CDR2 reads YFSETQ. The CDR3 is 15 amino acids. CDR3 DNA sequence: TGCGCCAGCAGCTGGACTAGCGGGGACACCGGGGAGCTGTTTTTT. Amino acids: CASSWTSGDTGELFF. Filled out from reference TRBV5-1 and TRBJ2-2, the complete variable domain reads KAGVTQTPRYLIKTRGQQVTLSCSPISGHRSVSWYQQTPGQGLQFLFEYFSETQRNKGNFPGRFSGRQFSNSRSEMNVSTLELGDSALYLCASSWTSGDTGELFFGEGSRLTVL.

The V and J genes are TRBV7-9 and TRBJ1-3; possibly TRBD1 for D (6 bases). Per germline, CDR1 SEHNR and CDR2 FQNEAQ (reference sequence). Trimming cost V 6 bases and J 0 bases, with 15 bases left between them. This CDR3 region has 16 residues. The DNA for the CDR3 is TGTGCCAGCAGTTCCAGACAGGAGGACTCTGGAAACACCATATATTTT. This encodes CASSSRQEDSGNTIYF. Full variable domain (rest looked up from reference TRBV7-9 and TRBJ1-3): DTGVSQNPRHKITKRGQNVTFRCDPISEHNRLYWYRQTLGQGPEFLTYFQNEAQLEKSRLLSDRFSAERPKGSFSTLEIQRTEQGDSAMYLCASSSRQEDSGNTIYFGEGSWLTVV.

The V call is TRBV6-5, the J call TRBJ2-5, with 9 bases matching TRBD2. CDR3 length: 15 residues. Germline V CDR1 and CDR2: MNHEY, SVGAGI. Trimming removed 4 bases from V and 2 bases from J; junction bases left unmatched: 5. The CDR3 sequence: CASSWASGIQETQYF. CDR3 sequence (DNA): TGTGCCAGCAGTTGGGCTAGCGGGATACAAGAGACCCAGTACTTC.

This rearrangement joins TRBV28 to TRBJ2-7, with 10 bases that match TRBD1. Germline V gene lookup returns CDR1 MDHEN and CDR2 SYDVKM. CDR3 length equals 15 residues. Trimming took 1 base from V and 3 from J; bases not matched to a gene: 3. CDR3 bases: TGTGCCAGCAGTTTATCTGGACAGGGGGGCTACGAGCAGTACTTC. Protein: CASSLSGQGGYEQYF. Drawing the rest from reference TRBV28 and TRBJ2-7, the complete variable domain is DVKVTQSSRYLVKRTGEKVFLECVQDMDHENMFWYRQDPGLGLRLIYFSYDVKMKEKGDIPEGYSVSREKKERFSLILESASTNQTSMYLCASSLSGQGGYEQYFGPGTRLTVT.

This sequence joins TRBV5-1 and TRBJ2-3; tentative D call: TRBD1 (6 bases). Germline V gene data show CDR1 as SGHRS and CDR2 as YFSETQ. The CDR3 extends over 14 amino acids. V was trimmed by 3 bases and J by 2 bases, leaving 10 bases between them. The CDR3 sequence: CASSWDTFTDTQYF. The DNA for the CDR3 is TGCGCCAGCAGCTGGGACACATTCACAGATACGCAGTATTTT. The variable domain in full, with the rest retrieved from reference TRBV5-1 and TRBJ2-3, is KAGVTQTPRYLIKTRGQQVTLSCSPISGHRSVSWYQQTPGQGLQFLFEYFSETQRNKGNFPGRFSGRQFSNSRSEMNVSTLELGDSALYLCASSWDTFTDTQYFGPGTRLTVL.

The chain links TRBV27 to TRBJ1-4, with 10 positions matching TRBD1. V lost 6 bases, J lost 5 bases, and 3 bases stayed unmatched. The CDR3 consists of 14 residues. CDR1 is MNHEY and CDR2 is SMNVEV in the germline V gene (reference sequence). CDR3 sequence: CASRQGQGNEKLFF. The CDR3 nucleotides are TGTGCCAGCAGACAGGGACAGGGGAATGAAAAACTGTTTTTT.

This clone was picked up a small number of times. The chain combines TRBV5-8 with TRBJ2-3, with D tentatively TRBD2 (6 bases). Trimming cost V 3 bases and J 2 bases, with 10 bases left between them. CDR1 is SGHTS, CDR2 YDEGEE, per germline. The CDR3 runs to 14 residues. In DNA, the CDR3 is TGTGCCAGCAGCTCGGGACTTATCACAGATACGCAGTATTTT. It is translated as CASSSGLITDTQYF.

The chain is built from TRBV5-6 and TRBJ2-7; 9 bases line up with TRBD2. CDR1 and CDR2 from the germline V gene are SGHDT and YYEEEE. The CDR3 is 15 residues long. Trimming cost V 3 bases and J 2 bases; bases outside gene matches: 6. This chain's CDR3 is CASSSDLAGTYEQYF. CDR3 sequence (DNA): TGTGCCAGCAGCTCCGACCTAGCGGGAACCTACGAGCAGTACTTC.

The CDR3 spells CASGRAGTGELFF. The CDR3 nucleotides read TGTGCTAGCGGGAGGGCGGGCACCGGGGAGCTGTTTTTT. V gene TRBV12-5 combines with J gene TRBJ2-2, with TRBD2 matching 8 bases. The V gene's germline CDR1 is LGHNT and CDR2 FRNRAP. This CDR3 has 13 amino acids. The J segment lost 4 bases and the V segment lost 9 bases, leaving 4 bases of the junction unmatched.

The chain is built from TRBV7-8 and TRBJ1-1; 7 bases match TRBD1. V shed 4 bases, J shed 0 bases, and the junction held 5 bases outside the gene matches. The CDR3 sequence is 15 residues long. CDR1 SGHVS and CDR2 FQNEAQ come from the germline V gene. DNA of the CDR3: TGTGCCAGCAGCTCCCACAGGGGAATGAACACTGAAGCTTTCTTT. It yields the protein CASSSHRGMNTEAFF. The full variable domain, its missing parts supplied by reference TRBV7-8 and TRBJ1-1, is GAGVSQSPRYKVAKRGQDVALRCDPISGHVSLFWYQQALGQGPEFLTYFQNEAQLDKSGLPSDRFFAERPEGSVSTLKIQRTQQEDSAVYLCASSSHRGMNTEAFFGQGTRLTVV.

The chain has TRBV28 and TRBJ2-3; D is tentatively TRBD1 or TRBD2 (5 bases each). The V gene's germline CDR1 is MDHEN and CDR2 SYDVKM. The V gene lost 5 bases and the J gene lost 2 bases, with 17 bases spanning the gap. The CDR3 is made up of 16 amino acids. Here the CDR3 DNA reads TGTGCCAGCAGTCTGAACCCACGGGACGTCACAGATACGCAGTATTTT. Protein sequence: CASSLNPRDVTDTQYF.

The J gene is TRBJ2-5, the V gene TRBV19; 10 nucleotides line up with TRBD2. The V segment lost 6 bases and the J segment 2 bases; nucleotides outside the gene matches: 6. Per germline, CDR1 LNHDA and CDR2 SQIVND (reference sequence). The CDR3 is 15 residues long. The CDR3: CASRRTGLAQETQYF. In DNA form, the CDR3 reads TGTGCCAGTAGACGCACGGGACTAGCGCAAGAGACCCAGTACTTC.

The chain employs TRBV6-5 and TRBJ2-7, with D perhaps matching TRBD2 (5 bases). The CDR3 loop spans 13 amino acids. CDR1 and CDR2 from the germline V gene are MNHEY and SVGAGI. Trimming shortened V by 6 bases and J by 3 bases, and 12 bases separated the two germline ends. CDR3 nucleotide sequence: TGTGCCAGCAGGCTAACGGGATTCTACGAGCAGTACTTC. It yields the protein CASRLTGFYEQYF.

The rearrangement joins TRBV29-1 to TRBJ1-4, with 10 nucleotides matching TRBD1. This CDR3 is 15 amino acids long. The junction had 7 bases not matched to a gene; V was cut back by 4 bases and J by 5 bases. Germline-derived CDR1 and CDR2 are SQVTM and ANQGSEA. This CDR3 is CSVGRDRGRNEKLFF. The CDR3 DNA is TGCAGCGTTGGACGGGACAGGGGTCGAAATGAAAAACTGTTTTTT.

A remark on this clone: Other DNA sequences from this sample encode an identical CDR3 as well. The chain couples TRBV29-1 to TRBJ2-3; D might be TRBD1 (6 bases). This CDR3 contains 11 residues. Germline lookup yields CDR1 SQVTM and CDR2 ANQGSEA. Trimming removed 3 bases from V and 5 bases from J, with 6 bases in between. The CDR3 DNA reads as TGCAGCGTTGACAGGGGAGATACGCAGTATTTT. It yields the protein CSVDRGDTQYF.